A single sample gave rise to the 27 T cell receptor beta chains below, sequenced in a study of blood T cell repertoires in COVID-19. The table came from immunoSEQ multiplex PCR; TCRdb's copy has only in-frame clones and leaves some out. The sample lists about 200,000 clones; approximately 82% were seen once. What was sequenced was PBMCs or T cells enriched from blood (not recorded which). Receptor source: a man aged 40-50 years who had recovered from COVID-19.

The chain links TRBV12-3 or TRBV12-4 to TRBJ2-7; D unclear. Between the trimmed V and J ends, which lost 1 base and 4 bases, there was a span of 5 bases. The CDR3 spans 12 residues. The CDR3 nucleotides read TGTGCCAGCAGTTTAGGGCGGTACGAGCAGTACTTC. Encoded protein: CASSLGRYEQYF.

This clone was detected only a few times. This rearrangement joins TRBV18 to TRBJ1-5; TRBD1 might be the D (5 bases). CDR3 length equals 16 residues. Germline CDR1 reads KGHSH; CDR2 reads LQKENI. V was cut by 3 bases and J by 7 bases, with 19 bases left in between. DNA of the CDR3: TGTGCCAGCTCACCCCCAGGGACCCCCGGGGGGCAGCCCCAGCATTTT. This gives the protein CASSPPGTPGGQPQHF.

This clone was seen only a few times. This chain links TRBV10-1 with TRBJ1-6; the D gene is possibly TRBD1 (6 bases). The CDR3 has 14 residues. Looked up from germline, CDR1 is WNHNN and CDR2 is SYGVQD (reference sequence). V lost 5 bases and J lost 9, with 14 bases in between. CDR3 sequence (DNA): TGCGCCAGCAGTCCTGGACAGTTTGGTTCACCCCTCCACTTT. It specifies CASSPGQFGSPLHF.

The chain combines TRBV10-1 with TRBJ2-7; 7 positions agree with TRBD1. CDR1 is WNHNN, CDR2 SYGVQD, per germline (reference sequence). The CDR3 has 13 residues. J lost 3 bases, V lost 6 bases, and 5 bases had no gene match. The CDR3 here is CASRNRGDYEQYF. CDR3 nucleotide sequence: TGCGCCAGCAGAAACAGGGGTGACTACGAGCAGTACTTC.

The gene calls are TRBV18 and TRBJ1-6; D gene uncertain. V dropped 2 bases and J dropped 7 bases, with 18 bases sitting between them. Germline loops: CDR1 KGHSH, CDR2 LQKENI. This CDR3 spans 17 amino acids. The CDR3 loop reads CASSPRSRPGGNSPLHF. CDR3 nucleotide sequence: TGTGCCAGCTCACCAAGGAGCCGGCCGGGAGGAAATTCACCCCTCCACTTT. Complete variable domain (other parts from reference TRBV18 and TRBJ1-6): NAGVMQNPRHLVRRRGQEARLRCSPMKGHSHVYWYRQLPEEGLKFMVYLQKENIIDESGMPKERFSAEFPKEGPSILRIQQVVRGDSAAYFCASSPRSRPGGNSPLHFGNGTRLTVT.

This clone was observed once. The chain links TRBV28 to TRBJ2-7; TRBD1 is a possible D gene (5 bases). CDR1 is MDHEN and CDR2 is SYDVKM in the germline V gene. V was cut by 2 bases and J by 2 bases, with 7 bases left in between. The CDR3 has 13 amino acids. CDR3 bases: TGTGCCAGCAGTTTACAGGGCCCCTACGAGCAGTACTTC. Protein product: CASSLQGPYEQYF.

This clone was recorded only once. This CDR3 is CASGLDFYNEQFF. CDR3 nucleotides: TGTGCTAGTGGTTTGGACTTCTACAATGAGCAGTTCTTC. V and J are TRBV12-5 and TRBJ2-1; D remains unclear. CDR1 and CDR2 (germline): LGHNT, FRNRAP. Trimming took 1 base from V and 3 from J, leaving 4 bases between them. This CDR3 region has 13 residues.

This chain links TRBV27 with TRBJ2-1, with TRBD1 matching 9 bases. The CDR3 has 14 residues. V lost 9 bases, J lost 5 bases, and 8 bases stayed unmatched. Per the germline V gene, CDR1 is MNHEY and CDR2 is SMNVEV (reference sequence). Written as DNA, the CDR3 is TGTGCCAGGCCCGAACGACAGGGGGACAATGAGCAGTTCTTC. Protein: CARPERQGDNEQFF.

This clone showed up just once. V gene TRBV4-2 combines with J gene TRBJ2-6; 8 nucleotides line up with TRBD1. CDR1 LGHNA and CDR2 YNFKEQ come from the germline V gene. V shed 6 bases and J 4 bases; nucleotides not matched to a gene: 14. The CDR3 runs to 18 residues. CDR3 DNA: TGTGCCAGCAGGCAGGGGACAGGTCCTCCGAGAGGGGCCAACGTCCTGACTTTC. This encodes CASRQGTGPPRGANVLTF.

This clone has just one count. V usage is TRBV7-3 and J usage is TRBJ2-5; TRBD1 matches 10 bases. The CDR3 consists of 14 residues. Germline CDR1 is SGHTA and CDR2 is FQGTGA. V dropped 5 bases and J dropped 5; count of bases not matched to a gene: 5. In DNA, the CDR3 is TGTGCCAGCAGCCCCGGGACAGGGGAGGAGACCCAGTACTTC. Its translation is CASSPGTGEETQYF.

The genes are TRBV7-2 and TRBJ1-1, with D hard to call. V lost 5 bases and J 5 bases, leaving 12 bases between the germline ends. Germline-derived CDR1 and CDR2 are SGHTA and FQGNSA. The CDR3 has 13 amino acids. The CDR3 DNA sequence: TGTGCCAGCAGCCTCCTTAGTGAAACTGAAGCTTTCTTT. It specifies CASSLLSETEAFF.

This clone has more than one count but fewer than ten. The genes are TRBV19 and TRBJ1-2; D is ambiguous. The V gene's germline CDR1 is LNHDA and CDR2 SQIVND (reference sequence). V was clipped by 9 bases and J by 3 bases, with 5 bases between them. The CDR3 spans 10 residues. In DNA, the CDR3 is TGTGCCAGCGGTGACTATGGCTACACCTTC. Protein: CASGDYGYTF. Combining the CDR3 with reference TRBV19 and TRBJ1-2 gives the whole variable domain DGGITQSPKYLFRKEGQNVTLSCEQNLNHDAMYWYRQDPGQGLRLIYYSQIVNDFQKGDIAEGYSVSREKKESFPLTVTSAQKNPTAFYLCASGDYGYTFGSGTRLTVV.

V gene TRBV9 combines with J gene TRBJ2-1; no clear D. Germline values: CDR1 SGDLS, CDR2 YYNGEE. With 2 bases removed from V and 8 bases from J, the gap between germline ends came to 14 bases. The CDR3 has 14 residues. This CDR3 is CASSVGPQVDEQFF. For the CDR3, the DNA is TGTGCCAGCAGCGTGGGTCCCCAGGTGGATGAGCAGTTCTTC.

This clone has a single count. DNA for the CDR3: TGTGCCAGCAGTTTACTACGGAGCTCTGGAAACACCATATATTTT. Residues: CASSLLRSSGNTIYF. The V call is TRBV7-9, the J call TRBJ1-3, with D hard to call. The germline CDR1 and CDR2 sequences are SEHNR and FQNEAQ (reference sequence). Trimming left V 6 bases short and J 0 bases short, with 12 bases between. This CDR3 comprises 15 residues.

V and J are TRBV18 and TRBJ2-7; no definite D call. Germline CDR1 is KGHSH and CDR2 is LQKENI. Trimming left V 6 bases short and J 9 bases short, with 18 bases between. CDR3 size: 13 residues. CDR3 sequence reads: CASSPSSDPGQYF. CDR3 nucleotides: TGTGCCAGCTCGCCGTCGAGTGACCCGGGGCAGTACTTC.

The rearrangement uses TRBV6-5 and TRBJ1-6; the match to TRBD1 covers 9 bases. The CDR3 is 14 amino acids. V lost 7 bases and J lost 7; bases outside the gene matches: 5. Germline CDR1 MNHEY, CDR2 SVGAGI. CDR3 sequence reads: CASNSGQGNSPLHF. The CDR3 region has the DNA TGTGCCAGCAATTCGGGACAGGGAAATTCACCCCTCCACTTT.

In its sample, this clone was seen once. The CDR3 nucleotides are TGTGCCAGCAGCTCCGGGTTTTACTACGAGCAGTACTTC. Residues: CASSSGFYYEQYF. The chain joins TRBV28 to TRBJ2-7, with D unresolved. V dropped 6 bases and J dropped 3 bases, with 12 bases sitting between them. The germline V gene has CDR1 MDHEN and CDR2 SYDVKM. The CDR3 runs 13 residues.

This chain connects TRBV19 to TRBJ1-2, with D possibly being TRBD1 (6 bases). The CDR3 covers 13 residues. The V end was cut by 2 bases, the J end by 6 bases, with 10 bases between. Germline V gene lookup returns CDR1 LNHDA and CDR2 SQIVND (reference sequence). In nucleotides, the CDR3 is TGTGCCAGTAGTATACAGGGGTTCCATGGCTACACCTTC. It specifies CASSIQGFHGYTF.

The chain employs TRBV5-6 and TRBJ1-6; tentative D call: TRBD1 (6 bases). The CDR3 has 17 amino acids. Germline V gives CDR1 SGHDT, CDR2 YYEEEE. V was shortened by 2 bases and J by 0 bases, with 12 bases between the two germline ends. The CDR3 protein is CASSFDRLSSYNSPLHF. DNA of the CDR3: TGTGCCAGCAGCTTTGACAGGCTGAGCTCCTATAATTCACCCCTCCACTTT.

V gene TRBV28 combines with J gene TRBJ2-7, with 15 nucleotides matching TRBD2. The CDR3 has 15 residues. The V segment lost 4 bases and the J segment 4 bases; nucleotides outside the gene matches: 2. Germline V gives CDR1 MDHEN, CDR2 SYDVKM. The CDR3 protein is CASSSGTSGRYEQYF. CDR3 in DNA: TGTGCCAGCAGTTCCGGGACTAGCGGGAGGTACGAGCAGTACTTC. Drawing the rest from reference TRBV28 and TRBJ2-7, the complete variable domain is DVKVTQSSRYLVKRTGEKVFLECVQDMDHENMFWYRQDPGLGLRLIYFSYDVKMKEKGDIPEGYSVSREKKERFSLILESASTNQTSMYLCASSSGTSGRYEQYFGPGTRLTVT.

The chain couples TRBV5-1 to TRBJ2-1, with D unclear. CDR1 and CDR2 from the germline V gene are SGHRS and YFSETQ. Trimming took off 5 bases at V and 1 base at J, with 10 bases between the two ends. The CDR3 extends over 14 amino acids. The DNA for the CDR3 is TGCGCCAGCAGTTTTGACTCTTCCTACAATGAGCAGTTCTTC. Translating it yields CASSFDSSYNEQFF.

This clone was observed at least ten times. The gene calls are TRBV29-1 and TRBJ1-5, with D perhaps TRBD1 (6 bases). This CDR3 region has 13 residues. V was cut by 8 bases and J by 3 bases, with 14 bases left in between. In germline, CDR1 is SQVTM, CDR2 ANQGSEA. CDR3 amino acids: CSIRDNYNQPQHF. For the CDR3, the DNA is TGCAGCATCCGGGACAACTACAATCAGCCCCAGCATTTT. Filled out from reference TRBV29-1 and TRBJ1-5, the complete variable domain reads SAVISQKPSRDICQRGTSLTIQCQVDSQVTMMFWYRQQPGQSLTLIATANQGSEATYESGFVIDKFPISRPNLTFSTLTVSNMSPEDSSIYLCSIRDNYNQPQHFGDGTRLSIL.

J is TRBJ2-7 and V is TRBV7-2; D gene uncertain. Germline CDR1 SGHTA, CDR2 FQGNSA. V lost 2 bases, J lost 6 bases, and 14 bases lay in between. The CDR3 sequence is 14 residues long. This CDR3 reads CASSLSASLTEQYF. The CDR3 DNA is TGTGCCAGCAGCTTAAGTGCCAGTCTTACCGAGCAGTACTTC.

The chain combines TRBV28 with TRBJ2-1; D is possibly TRBD2 (5 bases). The CDR3 totals 14 residues. Germline CDR1 and CDR2: MDHEN and SYDVKM. Trimming took off 7 bases at V and 0 bases at J, with 10 bases between the two ends. The CDR3 region has the DNA TGTGCCAGCATACGGGAACCCTCCTACAATGAGCAGTTCTTC. This translates into CASIREPSYNEQFF.

This chain uses TRBV28 with TRBJ1-1, with unresolved D. Germline CDR1 reads MDHEN; CDR2 reads SYDVKM. Trimming removed 1 base at V and 7 bases at J, with 7 bases between. The CDR3 length is 12 residues. The DNA of the CDR3 is TGTGCCAGCAGTTTATCGAGGGTTGAAGCTTTCTTT. Residues: CASSLSRVEAFF.

The chain recombines TRBV28 with TRBJ2-7; TRBD1 is a possible D gene (6 bases). The CDR3 is 13 residues long. Germline CDR1 and CDR2: MDHEN and SYDVKM. V lost 10 bases, J lost 1 base, and 14 bases lay in between. CDR3 sequence: CATQQGTSYEQYF. As DNA, the CDR3 is TGTGCCACACAACAGGGTACGTCCTACGAGCAGTACTTC.

The V gene is TRBV28, the J gene TRBJ1-5; possible D gene TRBD1, 5 bases. Germline values: CDR1 MDHEN, CDR2 SYDVKM. The CDR3 length is 15 residues. V dropped 6 bases and J dropped 11 bases, with 23 bases sitting between them. CDR3 region: CASSRTSGGPGAQHF. In DNA form, the CDR3 reads TGTGCCAGCAGCCGAACCTCGGGGGGTCCGGGGGCCCAGCATTTT.